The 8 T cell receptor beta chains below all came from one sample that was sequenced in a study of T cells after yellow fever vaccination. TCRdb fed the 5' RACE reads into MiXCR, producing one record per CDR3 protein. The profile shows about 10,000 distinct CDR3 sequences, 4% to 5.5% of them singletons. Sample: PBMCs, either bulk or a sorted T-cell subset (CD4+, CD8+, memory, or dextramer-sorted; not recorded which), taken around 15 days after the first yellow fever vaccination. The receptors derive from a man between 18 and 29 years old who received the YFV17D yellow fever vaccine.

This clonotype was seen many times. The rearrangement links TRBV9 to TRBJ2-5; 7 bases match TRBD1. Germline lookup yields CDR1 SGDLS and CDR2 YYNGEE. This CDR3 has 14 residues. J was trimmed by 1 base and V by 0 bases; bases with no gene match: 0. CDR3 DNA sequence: TGTGCCAGCAGCGTAGGGGACAGCCAAGAGACCCAGTACTTC. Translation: CASSVGDSQETQYF.

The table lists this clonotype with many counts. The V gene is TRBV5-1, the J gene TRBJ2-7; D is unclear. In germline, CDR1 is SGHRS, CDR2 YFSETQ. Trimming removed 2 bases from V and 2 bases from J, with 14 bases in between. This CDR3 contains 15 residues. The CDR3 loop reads CASSFMGGDTYEQYF. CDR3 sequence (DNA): TGCGCCAGCAGCTTTATGGGCGGAGATACCTACGAGCAGTACTTC.

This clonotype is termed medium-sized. CDR3 amino acids: CSAESIGYTF. CDR3 nucleotides: TGCAGTGCTGAGTCCATCGGCTACACCTTC. V usage is TRBV20-1 and J usage is TRBJ1-2; D is ambiguous. The germline V gene has CDR1 DFQATT and CDR2 SNEGSKA (reference sequence). This CDR3 spans 10 amino acids. The V end was cut by 5 bases, the J end by 8 bases, with 9 bases between.

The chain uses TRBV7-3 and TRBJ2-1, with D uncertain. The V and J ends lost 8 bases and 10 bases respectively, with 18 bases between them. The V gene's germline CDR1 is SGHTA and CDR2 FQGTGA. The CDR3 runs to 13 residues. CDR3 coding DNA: TGTGCCAGCTGTCTTATTGGCCTTGGGGAGCAGTTCTTC. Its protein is CASCLIGLGEQFF.

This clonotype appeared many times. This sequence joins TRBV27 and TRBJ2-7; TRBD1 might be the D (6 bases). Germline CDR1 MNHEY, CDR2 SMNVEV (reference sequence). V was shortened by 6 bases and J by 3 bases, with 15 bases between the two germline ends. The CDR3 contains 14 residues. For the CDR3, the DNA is TGTGCCAGCAGCAGGGGTCACCGGAGCTACGAGCAGTACGTC. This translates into CASSRGHRSYEQYV.

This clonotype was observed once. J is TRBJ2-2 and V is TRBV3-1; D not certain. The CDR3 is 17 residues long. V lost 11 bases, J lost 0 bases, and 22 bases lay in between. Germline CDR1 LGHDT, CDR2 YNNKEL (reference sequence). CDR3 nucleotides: TGTGCCTGCACCAAATTATCTGGGCCGGCGAACACCGGGGAGCTGTTTTTT. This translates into CACTKLSGPANTGELFF.

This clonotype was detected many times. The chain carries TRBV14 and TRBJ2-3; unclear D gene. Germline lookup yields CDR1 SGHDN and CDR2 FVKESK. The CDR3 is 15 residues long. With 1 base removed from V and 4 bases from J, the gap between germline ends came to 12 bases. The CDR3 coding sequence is TGTGCCAGCAGCCAAGCCTTAGGAGCAGCAGATACGCAGTATTTT. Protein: CASSQALGAADTQYF.

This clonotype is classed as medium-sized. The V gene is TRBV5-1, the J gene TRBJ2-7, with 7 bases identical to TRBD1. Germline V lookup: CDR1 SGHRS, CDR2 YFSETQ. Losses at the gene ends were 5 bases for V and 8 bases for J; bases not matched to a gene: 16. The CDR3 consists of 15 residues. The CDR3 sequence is CASRPDRAGIRKQYF. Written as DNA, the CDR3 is TGCGCCAGCAGACCAGACAGGGCTGGTATTAGGAAGCAGTACTTC.